These T cell receptor beta chains were read from a single sample in a study of cytomegalovirus exposure and HLA in healthy donors. Here immunoSEQ multiplex PCR was the method, and the copy in TCRdb shows in-frame clones only, minus some. In the table there are under 70,000 clones, roughly 85% of which are singletons. Specimen: PBMCs. Every receptor here comes from a woman aged 25-40 years in good health and CMV-seronegative. CDR3s include the opening cysteine and the closing phenylalanine or tryptophan. A D gene is named only where the DNA matches it firmly. Size is omitted from some rows. Given values are once, few, many or a class for expanded clones.

CDR3 DNA	CDR3 protein	clone size	V gene	J gene	D gene
TGTGCCAGCTCACGGGACAGGGATCATCAGCCCCAGCATTTT	CASSRDRDHQPQHF	NA	TRBV18	TRBJ1-5	TRBD1
TGTGCCAGCAGTCCTCGGGAGCTTAATGAAAAACTGTTTTTT	CASSPRELNEKLFF	NA	TRBV28	TRBJ1-4	NA
TGTGCCAGCGACCCGGGACTAGCGGGAGTAACCTACGAGCAGTACTTC	CASDPGLAGVTYEQYF	NA	TRBV5-8	TRBJ2-7	TRBD2
TGTGCCAGCAGGTGGGGAGAGGGACTAGCGGCCTACGAGCAGTACTTC	CASRWGEGLAAYEQYF	NA	TRBV28	TRBJ2-7	TRBD2
TGTGCCAGCAGCGTAGGTCCAGCGGGAATGGATACGCAGTATTTT	CASSVGPAGMDTQYF	NA	TRBV9	TRBJ2-3	TRBD2
TGTGCCAGCAGTGATACCGAGGCTAGCGGGGCGTACAATGAGCAGTTCTTC	CASSDTEASGAYNEQFF	NA	TRBV25-1	TRBJ2-1	TRBD2
TGTGCCAGCAGTTCTCTGTCTAGCGGTTACACCTACGAGCAGTACTTC	CASSSLSSGYTYEQYF	NA	TRBV28	TRBJ2-7	TRBD2
TGTGCCATCAGGGACAGGGTTAACTATGGCTACACCTTC	CAIRDRVNYGYTF	NA	TRBV10-3	TRBJ1-2	TRBD1
TGTGCCAGCAGCTTAGGTCCCAGGGGGATTAACTATGGCTACACCTTC	CASSLGPRGINYGYTF	NA	TRBV7-8	TRBJ1-2	TRBD1
TGTGCCACCAGCAGAGGACTAGCGGGGCGCACAGATACGCAGTATTTT	CATSRGLAGRTDTQYF	NA	TRBV15	TRBJ2-3	TRBD2
TGTGCCAGCAGCAAAGGCACCGGGAAGTCCTACAATGAGCAGTTCTTC	CASSKGTGKSYNEQFF	NA	TRBV21-1	TRBJ2-1	NA
TGTGCCATCAGCCCGGGACAGGAGATCACCGGGGAGCTGTTTTTT	CAISPGQEITGELFF	NA	TRBV10-3	TRBJ2-2	TRBD1
TGTGCCAGCAGCCGGGTGAGACAGGGGGCGGCGAACACTGAAGCTTTCTTT	CASSRVRQGAANTEAFF	NA	TRBV7-9	TRBJ1-1	TRBD1
TGTGCCAGCAGCTTAGATCGGTCCTATGGCTACACCTTC	CASSLDRSYGYTF	NA	TRBV11-2	TRBJ1-2	NA
TGTGCCAGTAGCGCGAACCAGGGTGGAGATACGCAGTATTTT	CASSANQGGDTQYF	NA	TRBV19	TRBJ2-3	NA
TGTGCCAGCTCATTCGACAGGGGAGGGAACACTGAAGCTTTCTTT	CASSFDRGGNTEAFF	NA	TRBV18	TRBJ1-1	TRBD1
TGTGCCAGCAGTGAATCGTCTACCCAGACCCAGTACTTC	CASSESSTQTQYF	NA	TRBV25-1	TRBJ2-5	NA
TGTGCCAGCAGCAAACAGGCTAACACTGAAGCTTTCTTT	CASSKQANTEAFF	NA	TRBV7-6	TRBJ1-1	NA
TGTGCCAGCTCACCCAGGAACACTGAAGCTTTCTTT	CASSPRNTEAFF	NA	TRBV19	TRBJ1-1	NA
TGTGCCAGCAGCTTAGAACAGGGATTGAACACTGAAGCTTTCTTT	CASSLEQGLNTEAFF	NA	TRBV5-4	TRBJ1-1	NA
TGTGCCAGCAGAACCGGACAGGGGGACACTGAAGCTTTCTTT	CASRTGQGDTEAFF	NA	TRBV28	TRBJ1-1	TRBD1
TGTGCCAGCAGCTTAGAGGGCTTGGGGGGGGGATACGAGCAGTACTTC	CASSLEGLGGGYEQYF	NA	TRBV7-2	TRBJ2-7	TRBD2
TGTGCCAGCAGCCTGGGACAGGGGATTGAAGCTTTCTTT	CASSLGQGIEAFF	NA	TRBV7-2	TRBJ1-1	TRBD1
TGTGCCAGCAGCGTACTTCGGGGGACTGAAGCTTTCTTT	CASSVLRGTEAFF	NA	TRBV7-9	TRBJ1-1	NA
TGCGCCAGCAGCGCAAGGGGCGAAATGAACACTGAAGCTTTCTTT	CASSARGEMNTEAFF	once	TRBV5-1	TRBJ1-1	NA
TGTGCCAGCAGCCGAATAGGGACTAGCGGAAACTCTGGGGCCAACGTCCTGACTTTC	CASSRIGTSGNSGANVLTF	NA	TRBV7-9	TRBJ2-6	TRBD2
TGTGCCAGCAGCCAAGTTTACACCCCCACCGGGGAGCTGTTTTTT	CASSQVYTPTGELFF	NA	TRBV14	TRBJ2-2	NA
TGTGCCAGCAGTCGCAAGCGGGAGGGTTTGTACGAGCAGTACTTC	CASSRKREGLYEQYF	once	TRBV27	TRBJ2-7	TRBD2
TGTGCCAGCAGTTGGGACCCTAGCGGGAGAGGGAATACGCAGTATTTT	CASSWDPSGRGNTQYF	NA	TRBV6-6	TRBJ2-3	TRBD2
TGTGCCAGCAGCTTGGGTACGGGGGGGTACGACTATTTT	CASSLGTGGYDYF	NA	TRBV5-6	TRBJ2-3	TRBD2
TGTGCCAGTTCCAAGTGGACTAGCGGGAGGAATCATGAGCAGTACTTC	CASSKWTSGRNHEQYF	once	TRBV27	TRBJ2-7	TRBD2
TGTGCCATCAGTGACGCTTCAGGGGGTGAAAAACTGTTTTTT	CAISDASGGEKLFF	NA	TRBV10-3	TRBJ1-4	TRBD1
TGTGCCAGCAGTCTACCGACAGACCAAGAGACCCAGTACTTC	CASSLPTDQETQYF	NA	TRBV28	TRBJ2-5	NA
TGTGCCAGCGGTTCGACATCAGATACGCAGTATTTT	CASGSTSDTQYF	NA	TRBV28	TRBJ2-3	NA
TGTGCCAGCAGCTTAGTCTCAGGGAACACCGGGGAGCTGTTTTTT	CASSLVSGNTGELFF	NA	TRBV7-9	TRBJ2-2	NA
TGTGCCAGCAGTTACGGACTAGCGGGCCTCACAGATACGCAGTATTTT	CASSYGLAGLTDTQYF	few	TRBV6-5	TRBJ2-3	TRBD2
TGTGCCAGCAGCTTCGGGGGGCGCGGGGTCACTGAAGCTTTCTTT	CASSFGGRGVTEAFF	NA	TRBV5-6	TRBJ1-1	NA
TGCGCCAGCAGCTTGGAAGGGGACTTCGCCTACGAGCAGTACTTC	CASSLEGDFAYEQYF	NA	TRBV5-1	TRBJ2-7	NA
TGTGCCAGCAGTGAAGCGCCTAGGACCTACGAGCAGTACTTC	CASSEAPRTYEQYF	NA	TRBV6-1	TRBJ2-7	NA
TGCGCCAGCAGCCCAACCGGGACTACTGAAGCTTTCTTT	CASSPTGTTEAFF	NA	TRBV5-1	TRBJ1-1	NA
TGTGCCAGCAGCACACTAGCGGTGCAAGAGACCCAGTACTTC	CASSTLAVQETQYF	NA	TRBV7-9	TRBJ2-5	TRBD2
TGTGCCAGCAGCTTAGGGGGCAATGAGCCCCAGCATTTT	CASSLGGNEPQHF	NA	TRBV7-9	TRBJ1-5	NA
TGCGCCAGCAGCCCTAGAGAGTCCCCGACCCAGTACTTC	CASSPRESPTQYF	NA	TRBV4-1	TRBJ2-5	NA
TGTTCCAGCAGCTTAGCGAACGGGAGGGTCCTCTACGAGCAGTACTTC	CSSSLANGRVLYEQYF	NA	TRBV7-9	TRBJ2-7	TRBD2
TGTGCCAGCAGCTTGGACAGGGTTTCCTATAATTCACCCCTCCACTTT	CASSLDRVSYNSPLHF	NA	TRBV5-6	TRBJ1-6	NA
TGTGCCAGCAGTAGCGGAGGGGCCTACAATGAGCAGTTCTTC	CASSSGGAYNEQFF	NA	TRBV2	TRBJ2-1	NA
TGCGCCAGCACCCAGACCCCTCTAGGCACAGATACGCAGTATTTT	CASTQTPLGTDTQYF	NA	TRBV5-1	TRBJ2-3	NA
TGTGCCAGCAGCCCGAGAGCTAGCGGGAGTGCCAATGAGCAGTTCTTC	CASSPRASGSANEQFF	once	TRBV7-9	TRBJ2-1	TRBD2
TGCGCCAGCAGTTCGGCGGGTCCGGCGGACGAGCAGTACTTC	CASSSAGPADEQYF	NA	TRBV5-1	TRBJ2-7	NA
TGTGCCAGCAGTTTCCGACTAGCGACAAACAATGAGCAGTTCTTC	CASSFRLATNNEQFF	few	TRBV28	TRBJ2-1	TRBD2
TGTGCCAGCAGTTTCCTCCCCGGGGTGAATGAAAAACTGTTTTTT	CASSFLPGVNEKLFF	NA	TRBV27	TRBJ1-4	NA
TGTGCCAGCAGCCCACCCGGGGGAAGGACTGAAGCTTTCTTT	CASSPPGGRTEAFF	NA	TRBV7-9	TRBJ1-1	NA
TGTGCCAGCAGTCTTCAGGGCCGTGGCTATGGCTACACCTTC	CASSLQGRGYGYTF	once	TRBV5-4	TRBJ1-2	NA